The 10 T cell receptor beta chains below come from one sample, sequenced in a study of T cells in tuberculosis. Only in-frame clones appear in the TCRdb table, and some are missing; sequencing was by immunoSEQ multiplex PCR. This table holds about 35,000 clones, 93% found once. Sequencing used PBMCs. The receptors were sampled from a donor aged 5-35 years with latent tuberculosis or without tuberculosis infection.

The chain employs TRBV25-1 and TRBJ2-3, with TRBD2 identical over 11 bases. This CDR3 has 18 amino acids. Trimming took 3 bases from V and 2 from J; bases not matched to a gene: 10. CDR1 and CDR2 (germline): MGHDK, SYGVNS. Here the CDR3 reads CASSDHSGGVSHTDTQYF. The CDR3 coding sequence is TGTGCCAGCAGTGATCATAGCGGGGGGGTTTCTCACACAGATACGCAGTATTTT. Full variable domain (outside the CDR3, taken from reference TRBV25-1 and TRBJ2-3): EADIYQTPRYLVIGTGKKITLECSQTMGHDKMYWYQQDPGMELHLIHYSYGVNSTEKGDLSSESTVSRIRTEHFPLTLESARPSHTSQYLCASSDHSGGVSHTDTQYFGPGTRLTVL.

The chain uses TRBV7-2 and TRBJ1-3; 7 nucleotides line up with TRBD1. V shed 4 bases and J 0 bases; nucleotides not matched to a gene: 6. The CDR3 totals 16 residues. The germline V gene has CDR1 SGHTA and CDR2 FQGNSA. This chain's CDR3 is CASSSRGALSGNTIYF. CDR3 in DNA: TGTGCCAGCAGCTCCAGGGGGGCCCTCTCTGGAAACACCATATATTTT.

The V and J genes are TRBV9 and TRBJ2-1; maybe TRBD1 (5 bases). The CDR3 is 16 residues long. The V end was cut by 3 bases, the J end by 4 bases, with 17 bases between. Germline V gene lookup returns CDR1 SGDLS and CDR2 YYNGEE. The chain's CDR3 is CASSGGSTSFYNEQFF. CDR3 bases: TGTGCCAGCAGCGGGGGCTCCACCTCGTTTTACAATGAGCAGTTCTTC. Filled out from reference TRBV9 and TRBJ2-1, the complete variable domain reads DSGVTQTPKHLITATGQRVTLRCSPRSGDLSVYWYQQSLDQGLQFLIQYYNGEERAKGNILERFSAQQFPDLHSELNLSSLELGDSALYFCASSGGSTSFYNEQFFGPGTRLTVL.

The chain combines TRBV19 with TRBJ2-7; 9 bases fit TRBD1. Trimming removed 2 bases from V and 4 bases from J; junction bases left unmatched: 3. From germline, CDR1 is LNHDA and CDR2 SQIVND (reference sequence). CDR3 length: 14 amino acids. The CDR3, as DNA: TGTGCCAGTAGTATAACAGGGGGCGGATACGAGCAGTACTTC. As protein: CASSITGGGYEQYF.

The CDR3 spells CASSLVAGKWDGYTF. The CDR3 DNA follows: TGTGCCAGCAGCTTGGTTGCGGGGAAGTGGGATGGCTACACCTTC. This chain links TRBV5-4 with TRBJ1-2; no firm D call. Looked up from germline, CDR1 is SGHNT and CDR2 is YYREEE (reference sequence). This CDR3 has 15 residues. Trimming took off 0 bases at V and 6 bases at J, with 15 bases between the two ends.

The genes are TRBV6-1 and TRBJ2-1, with 7 bases aligning to TRBD2. The trim removed 7 bases at V and 4 bases at J, leaving 10 bases unmatched. Germline lookup yields CDR1 MNHNS and CDR2 SASEGT. The CDR3 runs 15 residues. The CDR3 DNA follows: TGTGCCAGCACCATAAACAACGGGGGGTACAATGAGCAGTTCTTC. This codes for CASTINNGGYNEQFF.

J is TRBJ2-3 and V is TRBV4-3; D is ambiguous. CDR3 length: 16 amino acids. Trimming removed 0 bases from V and 3 bases from J, with 13 bases in between. Germline lookup yields CDR1 LGHNA and CDR2 YSLEER. The CDR3 region is CASSQDGDSTTDTQYF. The CDR3 DNA reads as TGCGCCAGCAGCCAAGACGGTGATTCTACGACAGATACGCAGTATTTT.

This CDR3 is CASSVEPSSTSGGRNEQFF. The CDR3 DNA reads TGTGCCAGCAGCGTAGAACCCTCATCTACTAGCGGGGGGCGGAATGAGCAGTTCTTC. V is TRBV9 and J is TRBJ2-1; TRBD2 aligns across 12 bases. Losses at the gene ends were 0 bases for V and 7 bases for J; bases not matched to a gene: 14. Germline V gives CDR1 SGDLS, CDR2 YYNGEE. This CDR3 spans 19 amino acids.

The chain uses TRBV25-1 and TRBJ2-2, with 8 nucleotides matching TRBD1. The CDR3 spans 16 residues. Germline CDR1 MGHDK, CDR2 SYGVNS. The V gene end was trimmed by 2 bases and the J gene end by 7 bases; junction bases not matched to a gene: 9. The CDR3 is CASSEVGQGSSGELFF. CDR3 DNA: TGTGCCAGCAGTGAAGTAGGACAGGGATCTAGCGGGGAGCTGTTTTTT.

The CDR3 sequence is CASRAGTSGGPRLNEQFF. Written as DNA, the CDR3 is TGTGCCAGCAGAGCCGGGACTAGCGGGGGGCCCCGTCTAAATGAGCAGTTCTTC. The chain uses TRBV9 and TRBJ2-1; 15 bases are shared with TRBD2. V was pared by 5 bases and J by 7 bases, with 13 bases of the junction left unmatched. Germline-derived CDR1 and CDR2 are SGDLS and YYNGEE. The CDR3 spans 18 residues.